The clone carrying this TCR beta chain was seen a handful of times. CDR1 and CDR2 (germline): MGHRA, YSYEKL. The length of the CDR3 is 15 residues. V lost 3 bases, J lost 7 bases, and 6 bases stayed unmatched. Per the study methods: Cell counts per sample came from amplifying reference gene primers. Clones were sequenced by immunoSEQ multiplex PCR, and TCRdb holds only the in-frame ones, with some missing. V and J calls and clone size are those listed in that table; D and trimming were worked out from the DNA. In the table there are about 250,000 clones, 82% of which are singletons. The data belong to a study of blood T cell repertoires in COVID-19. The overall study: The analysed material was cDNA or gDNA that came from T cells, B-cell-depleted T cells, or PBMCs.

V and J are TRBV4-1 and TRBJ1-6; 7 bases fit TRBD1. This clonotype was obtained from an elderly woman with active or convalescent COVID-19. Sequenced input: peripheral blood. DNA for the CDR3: TGCGCCAGCAGCCACATGGGACAGAGAAATTCACCCCTCCACTTT. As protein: CASSHMGQRNSPLHF.